One sample yielded the 18 T cell receptor beta chains listed below, sequenced in a study of radiotherapy plus CTLA-4 blockade in lung cancer. The assay was immunoSEQ multiplex PCR, and TCRdb's table has in-frame clones only and misses some. Among more than 75,000 clones, approximately 86% were seen once, and the ten largest hold 0.87%. This sample comprised peripheral blood, obtained from a patient treated with radiotherapy plus ipilimumab. These TCRs come from a human donor with non-small cell lung cancer who had stable disease on radiotherapy plus ipilimumab.

The rearrangement joins TRBV11-3 to TRBJ1-1, with unresolved D. CDR1 and CDR2 (germline): SGHNT, YENEEA. This CDR3 is built from 13 residues. With 2 bases removed from V and 2 bases from J, the gap between germline ends came to 6 bases. CDR3 region: CASSLLINTEAFF. CDR3 nucleotide sequence: TGTGCCAGCAGCTTATTGATAAACACTGAAGCTTTCTTT. Combining the CDR3 with reference TRBV11-3 and TRBJ1-1 gives the whole variable domain EAGVVQSPRYKIIEKKQPVAFWCNPISGHNTLYWYLQNLGQGPELLIRYENEEAVDDSQLPKDRFSAERLKGVDSTLKIQPAELGDSAVYLCASSLLINTEAFFGQGTRLTVV.

The chain is built from TRBV4-2 and TRBJ2-3; 7 bases fit TRBD2. The CDR3 runs 16 residues. Germline V lookup: CDR1 LGHNA, CDR2 YNFKEQ. The ends lost 3 bases at V and 0 bases at J; junction bases unmatched: 6. The CDR3 region is CASSQLAEISTDTQYF. The CDR3 bases are TGTGCCAGCAGCCAGCTAGCGGAAATTAGCACAGATACGCAGTATTTT.

The chain employs TRBV6-1 and TRBJ2-7, with D tentatively TRBD1 or TRBD2 (6 bases each). Per the germline V gene, CDR1 is MNHNS and CDR2 is SASEGT. The CDR3 contains 18 residues. The V and J ends lost 4 bases and 0 bases respectively, with 22 bases between them. In DNA form, the CDR3 reads TGTGCCAGCAGTGGGCGAGCAGTTCGGGGGCCCTACTCCTACGAGCAGTACTTC. Its protein is CASSGRAVRGPYSYEQYF.

The rearrangement uses TRBV27 and TRBJ2-3; possible D gene TRBD1, 6 bases. V was pared by 0 bases and J by 1 base, with 20 bases between. CDR1 and CDR2 from the germline V gene are MNHEY and SMNVEV (reference sequence). The CDR3 spans 19 residues. For the CDR3, the DNA is TGTGCCAGCAGTTTATCTGTAGGGGACACCCGAACCCGCACAGATACGCAGTATTTT. This sequence encodes CASSLSVGDTRTRTDTQYF.

The chain combines TRBV6-1 with TRBJ1-3; D is ambiguous. CDR3 length: 14 amino acids. The germline V gene has CDR1 MNHNS and CDR2 SASEGT. V lost 6 bases and J 0 bases, leaving 9 bases between the germline ends. CDR3 coding DNA: TGTGCCAGCAGGACCGACAACTCTGGAAACACCATATATTTT. It encodes CASRTDNSGNTIYF.

The V gene is TRBV5-1, the J gene TRBJ2-2; D might be TRBD1 or TRBD2, each matching 6 bases. With 7 bases removed from V and 7 bases from J, the gap between germline ends came to 17 bases. This CDR3 spans 14 amino acids. The germline V gene has CDR1 SGHRS and CDR2 YFSETQ. The CDR3 nucleotides read TGCGCCAGCGGGGGACGGGGGCTGGACGGGGAGCTGTTTTTT. Translating it yields CASGGRGLDGELFF.

The chain uses TRBV5-4 and TRBJ2-3; D unresolved. Trimming stripped 2 bases from V and 6 bases from J, with 4 bases between. Germline-derived CDR1 and CDR2 are SGHNT and YYREEE (reference sequence). CDR3 length equals 11 residues. This CDR3 reads CASSFTDTQYF. The CDR3 nucleotides read TGTGCCAGCAGCTTCACCGATACGCAGTATTTT.

The CDR3 nucleotides are TGCGCCAGCAGATCCGAGGGGGCCAGGAACTACGAGCAGTACTTC. It specifies CASRSEGARNYEQYF. This chain uses TRBV10-2 with TRBJ2-5, with TRBD1 identical over 7 bases. The closer fit of TRBJ2-7 to the DNA end suggests the J call may be wrong. In germline, CDR1 is WSHSY, CDR2 SAAADI. The CDR3 is 15 residues long.

This chain joins TRBV7-6 and TRBJ1-5; 8 bases line up with TRBD1. The CDR3 consists of 15 residues. Germline lookup yields CDR1 SGHVS and CDR2 FNYEAQ. J was trimmed by 2 bases and V by 1 base; bases with no gene match: 1. CDR3 in DNA: TGTGCCAGCAGCTTAGGGGGACAGGGCAATCAGCCCCAGCATTTT. Amino acid sequence: CASSLGGQGNQPQHF.

The rearrangement links TRBV4-1 to TRBJ1-1, with D perhaps TRBD1 (6 bases). The CDR3 is 14 residues long. Deletions cut 0 bases from V and 11 bases from J, with 16 bases between. The V gene's germline CDR1 is MGHRA and CDR2 YSYEKL. The DNA of the CDR3 is TGCGCCAGCAGCCAAGAAGGTGGGGGGCCTGGGGCTTTCTTT. This encodes CASSQEGGGPGAFF.

This clone came up once. The chain combines TRBV21-1 with TRBJ1-5. TRBV21-1 is a pseudogene segment. CDR3 length: 17 residues. The CDR3 protein is CASFLNQGRGSNQPQHF. The CDR3 bases are TGTGCCAGCTTTCTAAACCAGGGGCGGGGGAGCAATCAGCCCCAGCATTTT.

The V gene is TRBV2, the J gene TRBJ1-3; the D gene is possibly TRBD1 (6 bases). The CDR3 covers 13 residues. Germline loops: CDR1 SNHLY, CDR2 FYNNEI. Deletions cut 6 bases from V and 5 bases from J, with 11 bases between. This CDR3 reads CASRDSSRNTIYF. DNA of the CDR3: TGTGCCAGCAGGGACAGTAGCAGAAACACCATATATTTT.

This sequence joins TRBV6-6 and TRBJ1-1; 9 positions match TRBD1. The CDR3 contains 13 residues. V shed 6 bases, J shed 5 bases, and the junction held 4 bases outside the gene matches. Germline CDR1 reads MNHNY; CDR2 reads SVGAGI (reference sequence). This CDR3 is CASRRQGGTEAFF. CDR3 nucleotides: TGTGCCAGCAGGCGACAGGGGGGAACTGAAGCTTTCTTT.

V usage is TRBV4-1 and J usage is TRBJ1-3; the D is unclear. This CDR3 contains 14 residues. Trimming stripped 0 bases from V and 5 bases from J, with 8 bases between. CDR1 is MGHRA, CDR2 YSYEKL, per germline. The CDR3 reads CASSQDVNRNTIYF. CDR3 bases: TGCGCCAGCAGCCAAGATGTAAATCGAAACACCATATATTTT.

V usage is TRBV18 and J usage is TRBJ2-1; 7 nucleotides align to TRBD2. J lost 5 bases, V lost 0 bases, and 7 bases had no gene match. The CDR3 extends over 16 amino acids. The germline gives CDR1 KGHSH, CDR2 LQKENI. CDR3 loop: CASSPPMSGVNNEQFF. The CDR3 DNA follows: TGTGCCAGCTCACCACCCATGAGCGGGGTAAACAATGAGCAGTTCTTC. The variable domain in full, with the rest retrieved from reference TRBV18 and TRBJ2-1, is NAGVMQNPRHLVRRRGQEARLRCSPMKGHSHVYWYRQLPEEGLKFMVYLQKENIIDESGMPKERFSAEFPKEGPSILRIQQVVRGDSAAYFCASSPPMSGVNNEQFFGPGTRLTVL.

This clone was observed a handful of times. This chain uses TRBV10-1 with TRBJ2-7, with D tentatively TRBD1 (6 bases). The germline V and J ends were trimmed by 4 bases and 6 bases, with 13 bases remaining between them. This CDR3 spans 13 amino acids. Germline V gene sequence: CDR1 WNHNN, CDR2 SYGVQD (reference sequence). The CDR3 DNA reads TGCGCCAGCAGTGGACAGGCCTCCCGCGAGCAGTACTTC. Its protein product is CASSGQASREQYF.

This chain uses TRBV6-6 with TRBJ1-5; 11 bases agree with TRBD1. V lost 5 bases to trimming and J lost 8 bases; unmatched junction nucleotides: 2. The CDR3 contains 13 residues. Germline loops: CDR1 MNHNY, CDR2 SVGAGI (reference sequence). The CDR3 region has the DNA TGTGCCAGCAGTCGGGACAGGGGGGAGCCCCAGCATTTT. It translates to CASSRDRGEPQHF.

V gene TRBV9 combines with J gene TRBJ1-5; D ambiguous. Germline V CDR1 and CDR2: SGDLS, YYNGEE. The V gene lost 3 bases and the J gene lost 4 bases, with 14 bases spanning the gap. The CDR3 sequence is 15 residues long. CDR3 protein: CASSASTTSNQPQHF. The DNA for the CDR3 is TGTGCCAGCAGCGCCAGTACAACCTCGAATCAGCCCCAGCATTTT.